The clone carrying this T cell receptor (beta chain) was recorded a few times. The data stem from a study of blood T cell repertoires in COVID-19. This CDR3 spans 17 amino acids. Germline assignment: CDR1 LGHDT and CDR2 YNNKEL (reference sequence). V dropped 3 bases and J dropped 0 bases, with 15 bases sitting between them. Assay used: immunoSEQ multiplex PCR; TCRdb lists only in-frame clones, some missing. The sample consists of more than 95,000 clones, approximately 90% of them appearing once. The specimen was peripheral blood. The receptor was derived from a human donor in a cohort sampled during active COVID-19. The genes are TRBV3-1 (or the pseudogene TRBV3-2) and TRBJ1-3; D not resolved. Here the CDR3 reads CASSQWADTYSGNTIYF. DNA for the CDR3: TGTGCCAGCAGCCAGTGGGCAGACACGTACTCTGGAAACACCATATATTTT.